The rows below give T cell receptor beta chains drawn from one sample of a study of shared clonotypes between healthy human individuals. The table came from immunoSEQ multiplex PCR; TCRdb's copy has only in-frame clones and leaves some out. Of some 2,400,000 clones in the sample, approximately 94% were seen once. Sequencing input: naive CD4+ T cells sorted from blood. The receptors originated from a man between 18 and 35 years old in good health. Each CDR3 is given with its conserved first and last residue. The order of the fields is clone size, V gene, D gene, J gene, CDR3 DNA, CDR3 protein. The D gene is left open where the match is weak. A clone size is listed for some rows: how often the clone was seen (once, few, many), or a class if it is expanded.

abundance: -; v_gene: TRBV2; d_gene: -; j_gene: TRBJ1-4; CDR3nt: TGTGCCAGCAGTACCCGGGAAGCTAATGAAAAACTGTTTTTT; CDR3aa: CASSTREANEKLFF
abundance: -; v_gene: TRBV19; d_gene: TRBD2; j_gene: TRBJ2-1; CDR3nt: TGTGCCAGTAGTATCAGGGCTAGCGGCCCTTACAATGAGCAGTTCTTC; CDR3aa: CASSIRASGPYNEQFF
abundance: -; v_gene: TRBV5-6; d_gene: -; j_gene: TRBJ2-2; CDR3nt: TGTGCCAGCAGCTTCCGAAGGGGTGGGAACACCGGGGAGCTGTTTTTT; CDR3aa: CASSFRRGGNTGELFF
abundance: -; v_gene: TRBV23-1; d_gene: -; j_gene: TRBJ1-2; CDR3nt: TGCGCCAGCAGTCAATCGGCGTCCGGCGGAAGAAACTATGGCTACACCTTC; CDR3aa: CASSQSASGGRNYGYTF
abundance: -; v_gene: TRBV7-9; d_gene: -; j_gene: TRBJ1-1; CDR3nt: TGTGCCAGCGAAGGGCAGGGGATCCCTAAAGCTTTCTTT; CDR3aa: CASEGQGIPKAFF
abundance: -; v_gene: TRBV5-4; d_gene: TRBD1; j_gene: TRBJ1-2; CDR3nt: TGTGCCAGCAGCTTCCTGACAGGGTTGAACTATGGCTACACCTTC; CDR3aa: CASSFLTGLNYGYTF
abundance: -; v_gene: TRBV7-2; d_gene: TRBD1; j_gene: TRBJ2-1; CDR3nt: TGTGCCAGCAGCCTTGGGACAGGTCAACAGTTCTTC; CDR3aa: CASSLGTGQQFF
abundance: -; v_gene: TRBV7-2; d_gene: TRBD2; j_gene: TRBJ2-3; CDR3nt: TGTGCCAGCAGCAAGCTAGCGGGAGGGCAGGTAGATACGCAGTATTTT; CDR3aa: CASSKLAGGQVDTQYF
abundance: -; v_gene: TRBV6-1; d_gene: -; j_gene: TRBJ2-7; CDR3nt: TGTGCCAGCAGTGTATTACCGGGGCTCTACGAGCAGTACTTC; CDR3aa: CASSVLPGLYEQYF
abundance: -; v_gene: TRBV11-2; d_gene: -; j_gene: TRBJ2-7; CDR3nt: TGTGCCAGCAGCAGTTTGATCTCCTACGAGCAGTACTTC; CDR3aa: CASSSLISYEQYF
abundance: -; v_gene: TRBV10-2; d_gene: -; j_gene: TRBJ1-3; CDR3nt: TGCGCCAGCAGCCCCAGACAGGGAAACACCATATATTTT; CDR3aa: CASSPRQGNTIYF
abundance: once; v_gene: TRBV4-3; d_gene: TRBD1; j_gene: TRBJ2-7; CDR3nt: TGCGCCAGCAGCCAACGCGACAGGGGGGCCTACGAGCAGTACTTC; CDR3aa: CASSQRDRGAYEQYF
abundance: -; v_gene: TRBV5-1; d_gene: -; j_gene: TRBJ2-4; CDR3nt: TGCGCCAGCAGCCCCTCAGGACCAGGGAACATTCAGTACTTC; CDR3aa: CASSPSGPGNIQYF
abundance: -; v_gene: TRBV5-1; d_gene: -; j_gene: TRBJ1-1; CDR3nt: TGCGCCAGCACCCCGGGGGCAGTGAACACTGAAGCTTTCTTT; CDR3aa: CASTPGAVNTEAFF
abundance: -; v_gene: TRBV7-2; d_gene: -; j_gene: TRBJ1-4; CDR3nt: TGTGCCAGCAGCAGGGGGGCCCCGGCTACTAATGAAAAACTGTTTTTT; CDR3aa: CASSRGAPATNEKLFF
abundance: -; v_gene: TRBV9; d_gene: TRBD2; j_gene: TRBJ2-7; CDR3nt: TGTGCCAGCAGCGTTGGCTTGAGACTAGCCGACGAGCAGTACTTC; CDR3aa: CASSVGLRLADEQYF
abundance: -; v_gene: TRBV7-3; d_gene: TRBD1; j_gene: TRBJ2-5; CDR3nt: TGTGCCAGCAGCTTAACGGGGACAGATCAAGAGACCCAGTACTTC; CDR3aa: CASSLTGTDQETQYF
abundance: once; v_gene: TRBV2; d_gene: -; j_gene: TRBJ2-3; CDR3nt: -; CDR3aa: CASSAPASVADTQYF
abundance: -; v_gene: TRBV5-1; d_gene: TRBD1; j_gene: TRBJ1-4; CDR3nt: TGCGCCAGCAGCGGGGCCTCAGGGGGCCCTGAAAAACTGTTTTTT; CDR3aa: CASSGASGGPEKLFF
abundance: -; v_gene: TRBV2; d_gene: -; j_gene: TRBJ1-5; CDR3nt: TGTGCCAGCAGTGAAACAGGGCCCAATCAGCCCCAGCATTTT; CDR3aa: CASSETGPNQPQHF
abundance: -; v_gene: TRBV18; d_gene: -; j_gene: TRBJ2-2; CDR3nt: TGTGCCAGCTCACCATTAGCTAACGCGAACACCGGGGAGCTGTTTTTT; CDR3aa: CASSPLANANTGELFF
abundance: -; v_gene: TRBV5-1; d_gene: TRBD2; j_gene: TRBJ2-5; CDR3nt: TGCGCCAGCGGCCTAAGCGGGGGGTCCCAAGAGACCCAGTACTTC; CDR3aa: CASGLSGGSQETQYF
abundance: -; v_gene: TRBV27; d_gene: -; j_gene: TRBJ2-3; CDR3nt: TGTGCCAGCATGTGGGCCCTGGGACCCAGCACAGATACGCAGTATTTT; CDR3aa: CASMWALGPSTDTQYF
abundance: -; v_gene: TRBV6-4; d_gene: -; j_gene: TRBJ2-2; CDR3nt: TGTGCCAGCGCCCTATCGGGGGGCTATGACACCGGGGAGCTGTTTTTT; CDR3aa: CASALSGGYDTGELFF
abundance: -; v_gene: TRBV29-1; d_gene: -; j_gene: TRBJ2-2; CDR3nt: TGCAGCGGAATGGGGACTGCGAACACCGGGGAGCTGTTTTTT; CDR3aa: CSGMGTANTGELFF
abundance: -; v_gene: TRBV9; d_gene: -; j_gene: TRBJ2-3; CDR3nt: TGTGCCAGCAGCGTAGACGTGGGCACGCAGTATTTT; CDR3aa: CASSVDVGTQYF
abundance: -; v_gene: TRBV4-1; d_gene: TRBD2; j_gene: TRBJ2-1; CDR3nt: TGCGCCAGCTCCCGAGATAGCGGGATCTTTGAGCAGTTCTTC; CDR3aa: CASSRDSGIFEQFF
abundance: -; v_gene: TRBV6-5; d_gene: TRBD1; j_gene: TRBJ1-2; CDR3nt: TGTGCCAGCAGTTCCGGGACAGGTTCTGGCTACACCTTC; CDR3aa: CASSSGTGSGYTF
abundance: -; v_gene: TRBV6-6; d_gene: -; j_gene: TRBJ2-7; CDR3nt: TGTGCCAGCAGTTCCGGTTACAGGGCTGGGAACGAGCAGTACTTC; CDR3aa: CASSSGYRAGNEQYF
abundance: -; v_gene: TRBV4-3; d_gene: -; j_gene: TRBJ1-5; CDR3nt: TGCGCCAGCAGCCAAGATCTTAGTGTTAGCAATCAGCCCCAGCATTTT; CDR3aa: CASSQDLSVSNQPQHF
abundance: -; v_gene: TRBV7-9; d_gene: TRBD2; j_gene: TRBJ2-3; CDR3nt: TGTGCCAGCAGCCCTAGCGGGGTTAGCACAGATACGCAGTATTTT; CDR3aa: CASSPSGVSTDTQYF
abundance: -; v_gene: TRBV7-2; d_gene: -; j_gene: TRBJ1-5; CDR3nt: TGTGCCAGCAGCTTCGGTTCTGTGAGCAATCAGCCCCAGCATTTT; CDR3aa: CASSFGSVSNQPQHF
abundance: -; v_gene: TRBV2; d_gene: -; j_gene: TRBJ2-5; CDR3nt: TGTGCCAGCAGCAATTCCGGGAGCATAGAGACCCAGTACTTC; CDR3aa: CASSNSGSIETQYF
abundance: -; v_gene: TRBV15; d_gene: -; j_gene: TRBJ1-1; CDR3nt: TGTGCCACCAGCAGAGTGGGCGAGAACACTGAAGCTTTCTTT; CDR3aa: CATSRVGENTEAFF
abundance: -; v_gene: TRBV30; d_gene: -; j_gene: TRBJ2-7; CDR3nt: TGTGCCTGGGGTCCGAATAAATACGAGCAGTACTTC; CDR3aa: CAWGPNKYEQYF
abundance: -; v_gene: TRBV7-2; d_gene: -; j_gene: TRBJ2-1; CDR3nt: TGTGCCAGCACCACTGTCCCAGGGGCCTACAATGAGCAGTTCTTC; CDR3aa: CASTTVPGAYNEQFF
abundance: -; v_gene: TRBV7-7; d_gene: TRBD2; j_gene: TRBJ2-7; CDR3nt: TGTGCTAGCACCTTGAGCGGGAGGATCACCTACGAGCAGTACTTC; CDR3aa: CASTLSGRITYEQYF
abundance: -; v_gene: TRBV7-3; d_gene: -; j_gene: TRBJ2-2; CDR3nt: TGTGCCAGCAGCGCCCCTTGGGGCACCGGGGAGCTGTTTTTT; CDR3aa: CASSAPWGTGELFF
abundance: -; v_gene: TRBV6-5; d_gene: TRBD1; j_gene: TRBJ1-1; CDR3nt: TGTGCCAGCAGTTACTCGGACAGGGGCACTGAAGCTTTCTTT; CDR3aa: CASSYSDRGTEAFF
abundance: -; v_gene: TRBV9; d_gene: TRBD1; j_gene: TRBJ2-7; CDR3nt: TGTGCCAGCAGCTCCCGACAGGGACCCTACGAGCAGTACTTC; CDR3aa: CASSSRQGPYEQYF
abundance: -; v_gene: TRBV18; d_gene: -; j_gene: TRBJ2-4; CDR3nt: TGTGCCAGCTCACCGCAGGGTTCCTGGGGAAACATTCAGTACTTC; CDR3aa: CASSPQGSWGNIQYF
abundance: -; v_gene: TRBV9; d_gene: TRBD2; j_gene: TRBJ2-1; CDR3nt: TGTGCCAGCAGCATTGGACTAGCGCTTAACAATGAGCAGTTCTTC; CDR3aa: CASSIGLALNNEQFF
abundance: once; v_gene: TRBV19; d_gene: TRBD2; j_gene: TRBJ2-3; CDR3nt: TGTGCCAGTAGTCCGGGACTAGCGGGTACAGATACGCAGTATTTT; CDR3aa: CASSPGLAGTDTQYF